The entry below describes one T cell receptor beta chain. This sample was included in a study of CD8 T cell repertoires and HIV-1 epitope variants. Sequencing used immunoSEQ multiplex PCR; TCRdb keeps in-frame clones, though not all of them. The table includes under 100,000 clones, more than 65% detected once. Germline V gene data show CDR1 as GTSNPN and CDR2 as SVGIG (reference sequence). V was shortened by 7 bases and J by 8 bases, with 17 bases between the two germline ends. The CDR3 loop spans 12 amino acids. The source is a male donor with HIV. Material: uncultured baseline CD8+ T cells from peripheral blood mononuclear cells (PBMCs). This chain uses TRBV30 with TRBJ1-2; no definite D call. CDR3 residues: CASGRRAGGYTF. CDR3 in DNA: TGTGCCTCCGGACGGCGGGCGGGCGGCTACACCTTC.